A selection of T cell receptor beta chains follows, all from one sample in a study of cytomegalovirus exposure and HLA in healthy donors. Assay used: immunoSEQ multiplex PCR; TCRdb lists only in-frame clones, some missing. The sample consists of under 200,000 clones, roughly four fifths of them appearing once. The sample consisted of PBMCs. These receptors were taken from a woman in her forties or fifties in good health and CMV-seropositive. Both conserved end residues are part of each CDR3. D genes are given only for firm matches. Size values are once, few and many counts, or a class for expanded clones, and some rows have none.

TRBV4-1	TRBD1	TRBJ1-2	-	TGCGCCAGCAGCCCTCCCGCAGGGGGCTATGGCTACACCTTC	CASSPPAGGYGYTF
TRBV6-5	TRBD1	TRBJ1-6	-	TGTGCCAGCAGAAGGGGACAGCCTTATAATTCACCCCTCCACTTT	CASRRGQPYNSPLHF
TRBV11-1	TRBD2	TRBJ2-7	-	TGTGCCAGCAGCTTAGCCAGCGGGGACTACGAGCAGTACTTC	CASSLASGDYEQYF
TRBV6-5	-	TRBJ2-2	medium-sized	TGTGCCAGCAGTTACGACTCCGGTACCGGGGAGCTGTTTTTT	CASSYDSGTGELFF
TRBV9	-	TRBJ2-3	-	TGTGCCAGCAGCGTATGGGGACACACAGATACGCAGTATTTT	CASSVWGHTDTQYF
TRBV5-1	TRBD1	TRBJ2-1	-	TGCGCCAGCAGGGATAAGACAGGGGAAGGGAATGAGCAGTTCTTC	CASRDKTGEGNEQFF
TRBV4-1	-	TRBJ2-7	-	TGCGCCAGCAGCCAAGAGATGTCGGCAGGGGGGTTCGAGCAGTACTTC	CASSQEMSAGGFEQYF
TRBV5-1	-	TRBJ2-5	-	TGCGCCAGCAGCTTTTTAGCGGCGGAAGAGACCCAGTACTTC	CASSFLAAEETQYF
TRBV19	TRBD1	TRBJ1-3	-	TGTGCCAGCACCGACAGGGCTGCTGGAAACACCATATATTTT	CASTDRAAGNTIYF
TRBV18	TRBD1	TRBJ1-6	-	TGTGCCACCGGGGACAGGGATGGCTCACCCCTCCACTTT	CATGDRDGSPLHF
TRBV11-3	-	TRBJ2-7	few	TGTGCCAGCAGCTTAGCCGGGGGAAGCTCCTACGAGCAGTACTTC	CASSLAGGSSYEQYF
TRBV5-1	TRBD2	TRBJ2-5	-	TGCGCCAGCAGCTGGGGATTAGCGGGGGGCCGTCCGGAGACCCAGTACTTC	CASSWGLAGGRPETQYF
TRBV2	-	TRBJ1-4	-	TGTGCCAGCAGAGGAGGGTTTGAAAAACTGTTTTTT	CASRGGFEKLFF
TRBV7-9	-	TRBJ2-7	once	TGTGCCAGCAGCCAAAACTACTACGAGCAGTACTTC	CASSQNYYEQYF